This TCR beta chain was sequenced during a study of CD8 T cell repertoires and HIV-1 epitope variants. Background on the study: Twenty-five autologous and known Gag and Nef epitope variant peptides each stimulated T cells separately. Epitopes were three Gag families plus Nef HW9 and YT9.

Germline CDR1 and CDR2: SGHAT and FQDESV (reference sequence). The J segment lost 1 base and the V segment lost 5 bases, leaving 8 bases of the junction unmatched. The CDR3 spans 18 residues. A remark on this clone: Its antigen is unidentified.

Sequencing of TCR beta CDR3 used immunoSEQ survey depth. The data were produced by immunoSEQ multiplex PCR, yet TCRdb's version contains in-frame clones alone and is incomplete. The table has roughly 100,000 clones, roughly four fifths seen once. General study points: About ten TCR beta clonotypes were antigen-specific, 6 or 7 apparently recognizing autologous or escape variants.

Material: uncultured baseline CD8+ T cells from peripheral blood mononuclear cells (PBMCs). The receptor was derived from a male donor with HIV. V and J are TRBV11-1 and TRBJ2-2; 12 bases are shared with TRBD2. CDR3 amino acids: CASSRSSGRAQNTGELFF. The CDR3 DNA is TGTGCCAGCAGCCGATCTAGCGGGAGGGCCCAGAACACCGGGGAGCTGTTTTTT.